Below, one T cell receptor beta chain is given with its context. The antigen is unknown. Generated by immunoSEQ multiplex PCR, the TCRdb table keeps only in-frame clones and is missing some. The repertoire holds 11,000 or so clones, approximately 93% seen once, with about 3.3% in the top ten. This specimen belongs to a study of graft-versus-host responses after intestinal transplantation. On the study more broadly: The transplants performed in recipients were multivisceral, liver-intestinal, or isolated intestinal. Every transplant recipient was induced with anti-thymocyte globulin, then maintained on tacrolimus and steroids for about three years. Study-level points and caveats: Where graft-donor T cell macrochimerism was present, patients had high graft-versus-host to host-versus-graft clonal ratios in allografts. Recipient bone marrow held GvH clones, some seen earlier in ileum or blood.

Time point: postoperative day 105 after intestinal transplantation (dayNNNN = postoperative day). CDR3 length: 17 amino acids. The junction had 14 bases not matched to a gene; V was cut back by 5 bases and J by 7 bases. Germline CDR1 reads MGHRA; CDR2 reads YSYEKL. This sequence originates from a human patient who received an intestinal transplant, so some T cells may come from the graft donor. The chain uses TRBV4-1 and TRBJ1-6, with TRBD1 matching 7 bases. Material: PBMCs, obtained 105 days after intestinal transplantation. CDR3 bases: TGCGCCAGCAGCTCACCGGGACAGCAAAAATCCAATTCACCCCTCCACTTT. Its protein is CASSSPGQQKSNSPLHF.